This T cell receptor beta chain was identified during a study of CD8+ T cells in alopecia areata. The study, taken as a whole, reports: Tofacitinib significantly decreased scalp clonality and expanded CD8+ clones among top 100.

Treatment in this sample: oral pan-JAK inhibitor, 5-10 mg twice daily. Peripheral blood and lesional scalp punch biopsies were taken from alopecia areata patients. The length of the CDR3 is 13 residues. Germline V lookup: CDR1 GTSNPN, CDR2 SVGIG (reference sequence). As concerns this clone: Its antigen is currently unknown.

Extracted RNA was reverse transcribed, and the resulting cDNA served as sequencing template. TCRdb's copy holds only in-frame clones and misses some; the assay was immunoSEQ multiplex PCR. Here the sample spans roughly 100,000 clones, under 90% being singletons. The source of this sequence is a human donor with alopecia areata. V usage is TRBV30 and J usage is TRBJ2-2, with D unclear. The source was CD8+ T cells sorted from blood, collected at week 34, from a patient treated with tofacitinib. CDR3 amino acids: CAHHPGSPGELFF. The DNA of the CDR3 is TGTGCTCATCACCCGGGTTCGCCCGGGGAGCTGTTTTTT.